This T cell receptor beta chain was obtained from a study of read filtering for tumor transcriptome and immune sequencing. Overall study context: By R-ISS, stages I, II and III held 8, 16 and 7 patients. Study-wide results and limits: Compared with RNA-seq, IR-seq gave much higher clonotype depth and reliability. Single-read clonotypes: roughly 80% of IR-seq clonotypes (roughly 3.2% of reads), 74.6% of RNA-seq clonotypes (nearly 45% of reads).

Germline CDR1 and CDR2: SGHRS and YFSETQ. V was trimmed by 1 base and J by 2 bases, leaving 6 bases between them. There are 13 residues in the CDR3. Every patient had bone marrow sampled while the disease was active. This clonotype was observed a few times. As yet, its antigen is unknown. Molecular barcoded adaptors covering alpha/delta and beta/gamma chains were used on roughly 400 ng RNA. Via MiXCR, TCRdb re-called the reads, giving one row per CDR3 protein. The data show about 40,000 distinct CDR3 sequences, roughly 13% seen once. This sequence originates from a donor at least 40 years old with multiple myeloma. The material sequenced was a population of CD138-negative cells sorted from bone marrow. The chain employs TRBV5-1 and TRBJ2-5; D uncertain. CDR3 sequence reads: CASSLFPQETQYF. The CDR3 DNA is TGCGCCAGCAGCTTGTTTCCACAAGAGACCCAGTACTTC.